Included here is one TCR beta chain sequence, with context. Its antigen is still unknown. The germline gives CDR1 MGHRA, CDR2 YSYEKL. Trimming cost V 0 bases and J 6 bases; bases outside gene matches: 10. The CDR3 has 17 amino acids. Primers for the PCR totalled 60 Vbeta and 13 Jbeta. The data were produced by immunoSEQ multiplex PCR, yet TCRdb's version contains in-frame clones alone and is incomplete. The repertoire holds fewer than 130,000 clones, with 60% to 85% as singletons. This record belongs to a study of cytomegalovirus exposure and HLA in healthy donors. Study outcomes and limitations: Clonal expansion was found to be greater in HLA-associated TCR beta chains than in equally common others in a later analysis. Available immune exposure information covered CMV serostatus only.

The source is a female donor in good health and CMV-seropositive. The sample consisted of PBMCs. This chain joins TRBV4-1 and TRBJ1-5, with 8 bases that match TRBD1. CDR3 sequence reads: CASSQDGGDRGGQPQHF. In DNA, the CDR3 is TGCGCCAGCAGCCAAGATGGCGGAGACAGGGGCGGTCAGCCCCAGCATTTT.